A single sample gave rise to the 19 T cell receptor beta chains below, sequenced in a study of shared clonotypes between healthy human individuals. Naive CD8 cells lacked CD45RO and underwent positive selection for CCR7, leaving out terminally differentiated effector memory CD45RA+ cells. Using immunoSEQ multiplex PCR, the repertoire was profiled, and TCRdb retains in-frame clones only, with some absent. This sample yields around 2,100,000 clones, of which about 95% are seen a single time; under 1.5% belongs to the top ten. The sequenced sample consisted of naive CD8+ T cells sorted from blood. These receptors originate from a man between 18 and 35 years old in good health.

To note about this clone: The same CDR3 is also encoded by other DNA sequences in this sample. The V gene is TRBV5-1, the J gene TRBJ1-2, with TRBD1 matching over 7 bases. Germline CDR1 is SGHRS and CDR2 is YFSETQ. Trimming took 0 bases from V and 6 from J; bases not matched to a gene: 5. CDR3 length: 14 amino acids. CDR3 protein: CASSLGTGVDGYTF. The CDR3 nucleotides read TGCGCCAGCAGCTTGGGTACAGGGGTCGATGGCTACACCTTC.

The V gene is TRBV7-9, the J gene TRBJ2-3; 8 bases map to TRBD2. From germline, CDR1 is SEHNR and CDR2 FQNEAQ (reference sequence). The trim removed 5 bases at V and 2 bases at J, leaving 9 bases unmatched. This CDR3 spans 16 amino acids. The CDR3 spells CASSPESGSNTDTQYF. The CDR3 DNA sequence: TGTGCCAGCAGCCCAGAGAGCGGGAGCAACACAGATACGCAGTATTTT.

The genes are TRBV6-5 and TRBJ1-5, with D uncertain. Germline loops: CDR1 MNHEY, CDR2 SVGAGI. Deletions cut 2 bases from V and 8 bases from J, with 7 bases between. CDR3 length: 12 residues. CDR3 DNA: TGTGCCAGCAGTTACGAGGTGGAGCCCCAGCATTTT. This translates into CASSYEVEPQHF.

The genes are TRBV10-1 and TRBJ2-1; 9 positions match TRBD1. Germline lookup yields CDR1 WNHNN and CDR2 SYGVQD (reference sequence). The CDR3 covers 15 residues. The J segment lost 8 bases and the V segment lost 4 bases, leaving 9 bases of the junction unmatched. The CDR3 sequence is CASSAPGQGFDEQFF. CDR3 in DNA: TGCGCCAGCAGTGCCCCGGGACAGGGATTTGATGAGCAGTTCTTC.

The chain couples TRBV4-1 to TRBJ2-1; possible D gene TRBD1, 6 bases. Germline CDR1 is MGHRA and CDR2 is YSYEKL. V shed 2 bases and J shed 7 bases, with 12 bases lying between them. The CDR3 contains 14 residues. The CDR3 DNA is TGCGCCAGCAGCCAACAGGGGCTAGCTAATGAGCAGTTCTTC. Protein sequence: CASSQQGLANEQFF.

The genes are TRBV7-2 and TRBJ2-2; 9 bases line up with TRBD2. Germline lookup yields CDR1 SGHTA and CDR2 FQGNSA. This CDR3 has 17 residues. V lost 4 bases to trimming and J lost 5 bases; unmatched junction nucleotides: 11. The CDR3 loop is CASSSSLAGERTGELFF. DNA for the CDR3: TGTGCCAGCAGCTCGTCCTTAGCGGGAGAGCGGACCGGGGAGCTGTTTTTT.

The chain combines TRBV18 with TRBJ2-7; 9 nucleotides line up with TRBD1. The CDR3 is 14 residues long. V was pared by 3 bases and J by 5 bases, with 5 bases of the junction left unmatched. Germline loops: CDR1 KGHSH, CDR2 LQKENI. The CDR3 DNA sequence: TGTGCCAGCTCACCGGGACAGGGTATCGACGAGCAGTACTTC. This gives the protein CASSPGQGIDEQYF. Combining the CDR3 with reference TRBV18 and TRBJ2-7 gives the whole variable domain NAGVMQNPRHLVRRRGQEARLRCSPMKGHSHVYWYRQLPEEGLKFMVYLQKENIIDESGMPKERFSAEFPKEGPSILRIQQVVRGDSAAYFCASSPGQGIDEQYFGPGTRLTVT.

Remarks on this clone: Other DNA sequences in this specimen translate into the identical CDR3. The gene calls are TRBV6-6 and TRBJ2-7, with D perhaps given as TRBD1 or TRBD2 (5 bases each). V lost 0 bases and J lost 5, with 8 bases in between. CDR3 size: 13 residues. Germline V CDR1 and CDR2: MNHNY, SVGAGI (reference sequence). The DNA for the CDR3 is TGTGCCAGCAGTTACTCTGAGGGGAACGAGCAGTACTTC. This codes for CASSYSEGNEQYF.

The V call is TRBV5-4, the J call TRBJ2-1; D is undetermined. Trimming took 4 bases from V and 0 from J, leaving 20 bases between them. This CDR3 spans 18 amino acids. Germline loops: CDR1 SGHNT, CDR2 YYREEE (reference sequence). CDR3: CASSPHLSRITSYNEQFF. In nucleotides, the CDR3 is TGTGCCAGCAGCCCCCACTTGTCCCGTATAACCTCCTACAATGAGCAGTTCTTC.

The rearrangement joins TRBV7-9 to TRBJ2-7, with D possibly being TRBD1 (6 bases). This CDR3 comprises 14 residues. V dropped 5 bases and J dropped 2 bases, with 13 bases sitting between them. Germline V CDR1 and CDR2: SEHNR, FQNEAQ (reference sequence). CDR3 nucleotide sequence: TGTGCCAGCAGCCACCGGGACAAACCCTACGAGCAGTACTTC. It is translated as CASSHRDKPYEQYF.

The chain couples TRBV13 to TRBJ1-2, with D tentatively TRBD1 (6 bases). The CDR3 covers 16 residues. CDR1 and CDR2 (germline): PRHDT, FYEKMQ (reference sequence). Trimming cost V 11 bases and J 2 bases, with 24 bases left between them. The CDR3 DNA reads as TGTGCCTTCGGGAGCTATCCGGGGGCGGGGAACTATGGCTACACCTTC. Protein: CAFGSYPGAGNYGYTF.

The genes are TRBV4-1 and TRBJ2-5; 11 bases line up with TRBD2. Trimming removed 4 bases from V and 1 base from J; junction bases left unmatched: 5. The CDR3 runs 16 residues. CDR1 and CDR2 from the germline V gene are MGHRA and YSYEKL. The chain's CDR3 is CASSLRLAGLQETQYF. Written as DNA, the CDR3 is TGCGCCAGCAGCCTTCGACTAGCGGGGCTCCAAGAGACCCAGTACTTC.

This clone was found once. This chain connects TRBV25-1 to TRBJ2-7; TRBD1 matches 9 bases. Trimming at V came to 5 bases and at J to 5 bases, leaving 7 bases not matched to a gene. The CDR3 is 14 amino acids. In germline, CDR1 is MGHDK, CDR2 SYGVNS. CDR3 nucleotides: TGTGCCAGCAGTCCACAGGGGGCCCGGGACGAGCAGTACTTC. Residues: CASSPQGARDEQYF.

The chain carries TRBV2 and TRBJ1-1; D possibly corresponds to TRBD1 (6 bases). CDR1 and CDR2 (germline): SNHLY, FYNNEI. V gave up 7 bases and J gave up 6 bases, with 18 bases separating them. CDR3 size: 14 residues. Here the CDR3 reads CASIPGVLGAEAFF. The CDR3 DNA reads TGTGCCAGCATCCCAGGGGTTTTGGGCGCTGAAGCTTTCTTT.

The CDR3 reads CASSRTGAWGTEAFF. Written as DNA, the CDR3 is TGTGCCAGCAGCCGGACAGGGGCTTGGGGCACTGAAGCTTTCTTT. The chain carries TRBV27 and TRBJ1-1; 9 bases are a match to TRBD1. Trimming at V came to 6 bases and at J to 4 bases, leaving 9 bases not matched to a gene. CDR3 length: 15 residues. The germline V gene encodes CDR1 MNHEY and CDR2 SMNVEV (reference sequence).

The CDR3 coding sequence is TGTGCCAGCAGCTTGATGGGTGGCACTGAAGCTTTCTTT. It yields the protein CASSLMGGTEAFF. The chain uses TRBV5-4 and TRBJ1-1; D is ambiguous. The CDR3 sequence is 13 residues long. Germline CDR1 reads SGHNT; CDR2 reads YYREEE (reference sequence). V was cut by 1 base and J by 4 bases, with 8 bases left in between.

The chain combines TRBV5-6 with TRBJ1-1; 7 bases line up with TRBD1. V dropped 0 bases and J dropped 5; count of bases not matched to a gene: 7. Germline lookup yields CDR1 SGHDT and CDR2 YYEEEE. This CDR3 region has 15 residues. CDR3 in DNA: TGTGCCAGCAGCTTGGGAGCAGGGGGAGGGACTGAAGCTTTCTTT. Translated, it gives CASSLGAGGGTEAFF.

This rearrangement joins TRBV9 to TRBJ1-3, with D possibly being TRBD1 (5 bases). The CDR3 has 16 amino acids. The V gene lost 3 bases and the J gene lost 6 bases, with 19 bases spanning the gap. CDR1 and CDR2 from the germline V gene are SGDLS and YYNGEE. The CDR3: CASSGPRTGGENTIYF. CDR3 DNA: TGTGCCAGCAGCGGCCCAAGGACTGGGGGGGAAAACACCATATATTTT. The full variable domain, completed using reference TRBV9 and TRBJ1-3, is DSGVTQTPKHLITATGQRVTLRCSPRSGDLSVYWYQQSLDQGLQFLIQYYNGEERAKGNILERFSAQQFPDLHSELNLSSLELGDSALYFCASSGPRTGGENTIYFGEGSWLTVV.

As for this clone: Other DNA sequences from this sample encode an identical CDR3 as well. This chain uses TRBV7-9 with TRBJ1-2, with a possible D match to TRBD1 (6 bases). The V end was cut by 1 base, the J end by 3 bases, with 6 bases between. The CDR3 covers 13 residues. Germline CDR1 and CDR2: SEHNR and FQNEAQ (reference sequence). CDR3 loop: CASSLGTDYGYTF. The CDR3 DNA reads TGTGCCAGCAGCTTAGGGACAGACTATGGCTACACCTTC.